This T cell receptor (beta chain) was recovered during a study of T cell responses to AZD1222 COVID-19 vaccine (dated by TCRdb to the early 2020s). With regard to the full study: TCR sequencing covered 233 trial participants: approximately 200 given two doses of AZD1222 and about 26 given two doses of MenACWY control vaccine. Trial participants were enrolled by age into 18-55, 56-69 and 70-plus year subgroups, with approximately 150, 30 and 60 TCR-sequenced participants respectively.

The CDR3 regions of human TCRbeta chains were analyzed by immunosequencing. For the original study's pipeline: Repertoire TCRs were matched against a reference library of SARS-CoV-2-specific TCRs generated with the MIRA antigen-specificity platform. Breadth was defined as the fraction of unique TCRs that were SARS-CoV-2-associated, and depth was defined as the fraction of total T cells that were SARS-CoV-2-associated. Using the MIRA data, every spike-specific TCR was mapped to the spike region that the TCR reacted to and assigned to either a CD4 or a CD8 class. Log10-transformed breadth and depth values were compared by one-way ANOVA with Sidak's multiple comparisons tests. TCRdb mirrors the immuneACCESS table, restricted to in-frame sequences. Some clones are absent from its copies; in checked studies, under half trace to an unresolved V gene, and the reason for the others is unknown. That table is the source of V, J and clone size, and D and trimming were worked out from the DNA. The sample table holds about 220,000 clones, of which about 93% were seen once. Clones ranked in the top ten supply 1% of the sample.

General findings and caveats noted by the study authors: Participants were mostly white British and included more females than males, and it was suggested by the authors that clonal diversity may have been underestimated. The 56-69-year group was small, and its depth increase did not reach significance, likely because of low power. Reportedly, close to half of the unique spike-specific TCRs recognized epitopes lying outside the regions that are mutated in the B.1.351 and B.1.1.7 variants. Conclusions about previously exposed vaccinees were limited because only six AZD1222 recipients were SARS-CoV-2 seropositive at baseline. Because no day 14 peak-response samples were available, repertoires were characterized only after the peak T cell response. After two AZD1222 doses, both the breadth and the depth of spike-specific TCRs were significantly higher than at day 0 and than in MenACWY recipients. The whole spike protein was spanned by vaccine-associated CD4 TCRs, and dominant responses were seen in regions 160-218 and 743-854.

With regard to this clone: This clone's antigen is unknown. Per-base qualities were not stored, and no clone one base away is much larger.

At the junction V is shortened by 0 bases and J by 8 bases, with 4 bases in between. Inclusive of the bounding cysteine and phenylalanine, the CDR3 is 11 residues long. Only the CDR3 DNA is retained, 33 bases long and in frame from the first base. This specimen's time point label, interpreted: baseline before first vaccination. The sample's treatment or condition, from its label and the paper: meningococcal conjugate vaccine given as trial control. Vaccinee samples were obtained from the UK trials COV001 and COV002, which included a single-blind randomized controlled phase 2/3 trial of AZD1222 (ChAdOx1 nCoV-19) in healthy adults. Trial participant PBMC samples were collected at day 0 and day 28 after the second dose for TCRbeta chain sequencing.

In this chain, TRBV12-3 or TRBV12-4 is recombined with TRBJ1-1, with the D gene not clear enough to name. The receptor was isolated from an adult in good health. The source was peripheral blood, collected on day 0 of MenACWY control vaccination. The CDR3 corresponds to CASSLAREAFF. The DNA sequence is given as TGTGCCAGCAGTTTAGCGAGAGAAGCTTTCTTT.